Below, 19 T cell receptor beta chains from the same sample are listed, as sequenced in a study of blood T cells in healthy people across ages. The second PCR ran roughly 7 to 12 cycles with a sample-barcoded 5' primer and J-beta primers. TCRdb re-called the 5' RACE reads through MiXCR, storing one row per CDR3 protein. Of more than 900,000 distinct CDR3 sequences in the sample, almost 25% are singletons; the top ten hold approximately 0.71%. These records were also assigned to another study, of T cells of mothers and their children.

The sequenced sample consisted of blood. These receptors all come from a girl aged 2 to 9 in good health.

The rearrangement uses TRBV12-3 or TRBV12-4 and TRBJ2-1; D is unclear. The V end was cut by 1 base, the J end by 2 bases, with 18 bases between. CDR3 length: 18 amino acids. The CDR3 nucleotides are TGTGCCAGCAGTTTAGAATCCGAGCCGGGTTCCACCTACAATGAGCAGTTCTTC. Its protein product is CASSLESEPGSTYNEQFF.

This clonotype was seen only a few times. The gene calls are TRBV7-2 and TRBJ1-3; no firm D call. CDR3 length: 15 residues. Germline V gene sequence: CDR1 SGHTA, CDR2 FQGNSA. The V end lost 5 bases, the J end lost 2 bases, and 13 bases lay between the germline ends. The CDR3 loop reads CASSVDSGTGNTIYF. CDR3 bases: TGTGCCAGCAGCGTCGATTCGGGGACTGGAAACACCATATATTTT.

This clonotype was recorded a few times. The rearrangement uses TRBV6-5 and TRBJ2-1; unclear D gene. The CDR3 sequence is 13 residues long. Germline CDR1 reads MNHEY; CDR2 reads SVGAGI. V was shortened by 4 bases and J by 8 bases, with 12 bases between the two germline ends. The CDR3 coding sequence is TGTGCCAGCAGTTCCACTCTGAACCATGAGCAGTTCTTC. Translating gives CASSSTLNHEQFF.

In this sample, this clonotype turned up a few times. V is TRBV18 and J is TRBJ2-3; D is uncertain. Germline CDR1 KGHSH, CDR2 LQKENI. The germline V and J ends were trimmed by 3 bases and 5 bases, with 12 bases remaining between them. The CDR3 covers 14 residues. CDR3 nucleotide sequence: TGTGCCAGCTCACCGCTCGCAGGCGAAGATACGCAGTATTTT. Translated, it gives CASSPLAGEDTQYF.

The chain joins TRBV4-2 to TRBJ2-1; D is perhaps TRBD2 (5 bases). The end of the DNA aligns better with TRBJ2-5, so the J call may be wrong. The CDR3 runs to 13 residues. Germline loops: CDR1 LGHNA, CDR2 YNFKEQ. The CDR3 spells CASSQDKEEAQYF. As DNA, the CDR3 is TGTGCCAGCAGCCAAGATAAGGAGGAGGCCCAGTACTTC.

The V and J genes are TRBV2 and TRBJ1-1; D not resolved. The CDR3 is 14 amino acids. The V end was cut by 11 bases, the J end by 1 base, with 17 bases between. CDR1 and CDR2 (germline): SNHLY, FYNNEI. The DNA of the CDR3 is TGTGCCGGCAAGGCTCCCGAGGAGAACACTGAAGCTTTCTTT. Its translation: CAGKAPEENTEAFF.

This clonotype was detected only a few times. The chain employs TRBV29-1 and TRBJ1-2; the match to TRBD1 covers 11 bases. The CDR3 covers 14 residues. V gave up 3 bases and J gave up 5 bases; unmatched junction bases: 5. Germline CDR1 reads SQVTM; CDR2 reads ANQGSEA. The CDR3 coding sequence is TGCAGCGTTGACCAGGGACAGGGGGAATATGGCTACACCTTC. Translated, it gives CSVDQGQGEYGYTF.

Comment on this clonotype: One end of the junction does not line up with germline, which may come from a read error. The chain recombines TRBV27 with TRBJ1-5, with TRBD1 as a possible D gene (6 bases). Germline V lookup: CDR1 MNHEY, CDR2 SMNVEV (reference sequence). The CDR3 totals 14 residues. CDR3: CATSFRGFNQPQHF. The DNA of the CDR3 is TGTGCCACCAGTTTTAGGGGGTTTAATCAGCCCCAGCATTTT.

This clonotype was counted only a few times. CDR3 coding DNA: TGTGCCAGCAGTGTATGGGTCCTAGATACGCAGTATTTT. It encodes CASSVWVLDTQYF. The V gene is TRBV2, the J gene TRBJ2-3; D call uncertain. Germline V lookup: CDR1 SNHLY, CDR2 FYNNEI. The CDR3 is 13 residues long. Trimming removed 4 bases at V and 5 bases at J, with 10 bases between.

In its sample, this clonotype was seen once. The J gene is TRBJ1-4, the V gene TRBV24-1; 8 bases fit TRBD1. The germline CDR1 and CDR2 sequences are KGHDR and SFDVKD. The J segment lost 7 bases and the V segment lost 3 bases, leaving 6 bases of the junction unmatched. The CDR3 runs 15 residues. The CDR3 here is CATSDPQGASEKLFF. The CDR3 DNA reads TGTGCCACCAGTGATCCCCAGGGGGCGTCTGAAAAACTGTTTTTT.

This chain uses TRBV5-1 with TRBJ2-5, with 9 bases lining up with TRBD1. J gave up 0 bases and V 2 bases, and 5 bases lay outside the gene matches. Germline V gene lookup returns CDR1 SGHRS and CDR2 YFSETQ. This CDR3 has 16 amino acids. The CDR3, as DNA: TGCGCCAGCAGCTTACCCGGGACAGGGCACCAAGAGACCCAGTACTTC. Translating it yields CASSLPGTGHQETQYF.

This clonotype was observed a few times. V usage is TRBV7-9 and J usage is TRBJ2-5; 10 bases are a match to TRBD1. The germline V gene encodes CDR1 SEHNR and CDR2 FQNEAQ (reference sequence). The CDR3 extends over 19 amino acids. The ends lost 2 bases at V and 5 bases at J; junction bases unmatched: 17. CDR3 sequence reads: CASSLNTRQGASKSETQYF. The CDR3 DNA follows: TGTGCCAGCAGCTTAAATACGAGACAGGGGGCTTCAAAATCGGAGACCCAGTACTTC.

The chain uses TRBV7-9 and TRBJ2-3; D unclear. Per germline, CDR1 SEHNR and CDR2 FQNEAQ (reference sequence). The CDR3 extends over 12 amino acids. Trimming stripped 5 bases from V and 5 bases from J, with 8 bases between. The CDR3 sequence is CASSAGRDTQYF. CDR3 nucleotide sequence: TGTGCCAGCAGCGCCGGTAGAGATACGCAGTATTTT.

In this sample, this clonotype turned up a few times. This chain uses TRBV7-2 with TRBJ2-7; D possibly corresponds to TRBD2 (5 bases). CDR1 is SGHTA and CDR2 is FQGNSA in the germline V gene. The CDR3 length is 12 residues. Trimming removed 4 bases from V and 8 bases from J, with 12 bases in between. This CDR3 is CASSSGGFQQYF. The CDR3 coding sequence is TGTGCCAGCAGCTCCGGCGGGTTCCAGCAGTACTTC.

This clonotype appeared a single time. The CDR3 spells CASSGILTDTQYF. The CDR3 nucleotides are TGTGCCAGCAGCGGAATCCTCACAGATACGCAGTATTTT. The chain links TRBV27 to TRBJ2-3; D remains ambiguous. Germline V gives CDR1 MNHEY, CDR2 SMNVEV (reference sequence). V lost 6 bases to trimming and J lost 2 bases, with 9 bases between them. This CDR3 region has 13 residues.

This clonotype was picked up a small number of times. The chain uses TRBV7-9 and TRBJ1-3; D is uncertain. V lost 3 bases and J 8 bases, leaving 11 bases between the germline ends. Germline V gives CDR1 SEHNR, CDR2 FQNEAQ (reference sequence). This CDR3 is built from 13 residues. The CDR3 is CASSFTALDTIYF. For the CDR3, the DNA is TGTGCCAGCAGCTTCACGGCGTTGGACACCATATATTTT.

This clonotype was detected a few times. The rearrangement uses TRBV4-3 and TRBJ1-2; no clear D. Germline CDR1 and CDR2: LGHNA and YSLEER. Trimming removed 1 base at V and 7 bases at J, with 16 bases between. The CDR3 runs to 15 residues. The CDR3 nucleotides read TGCGCCAGCAGCCAAGCAGTTGGAGGCTATCGTGGCTACACCTTC. As protein: CASSQAVGGYRGYTF.

The chain joins TRBV2 to TRBJ2-5; D remains unclear. The CDR3 runs 13 residues. Trimming took 5 bases from V and 5 from J, leaving 12 bases between them. The germline V gene encodes CDR1 SNHLY and CDR2 FYNNEI. CDR3 nucleotides: TGTGCCAGCAGTCAGAGACCTTCGGAGACCCAGTACTTC. It specifies CASSQRPSETQYF.

This chain uses TRBV12-3 or TRBV12-4 with TRBJ1-1; D remains ambiguous. The CDR3 consists of 13 residues. Trimming cost V 7 bases and J 1 base, with 10 bases left between them. The CDR3 reads CASTSGANTEAFF. The DNA of the CDR3 is TGTGCCAGCACCTCCGGAGCGAACACTGAAGCTTTCTTT.